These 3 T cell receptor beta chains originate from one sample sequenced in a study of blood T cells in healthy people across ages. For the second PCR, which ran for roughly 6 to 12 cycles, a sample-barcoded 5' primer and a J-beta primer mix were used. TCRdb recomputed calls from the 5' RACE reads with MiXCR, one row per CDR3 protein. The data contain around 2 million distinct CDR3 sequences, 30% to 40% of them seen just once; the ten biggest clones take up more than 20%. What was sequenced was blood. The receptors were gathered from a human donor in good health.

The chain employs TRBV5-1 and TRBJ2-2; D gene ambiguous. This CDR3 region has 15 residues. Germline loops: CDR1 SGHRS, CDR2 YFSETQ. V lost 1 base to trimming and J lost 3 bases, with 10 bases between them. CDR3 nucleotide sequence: TGCGCCAGCAGCTTGATGCTGGGTTACACCGGGGAGCTGTTTTTT. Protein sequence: CASSLMLGYTGELFF.

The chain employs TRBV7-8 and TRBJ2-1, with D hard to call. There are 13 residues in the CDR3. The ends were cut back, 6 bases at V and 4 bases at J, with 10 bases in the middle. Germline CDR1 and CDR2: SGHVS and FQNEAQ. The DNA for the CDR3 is TGTGCCAGCAGTAAATATCAGTACAATGAGCAGTTCTTC. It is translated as CASSKYQYNEQFF.

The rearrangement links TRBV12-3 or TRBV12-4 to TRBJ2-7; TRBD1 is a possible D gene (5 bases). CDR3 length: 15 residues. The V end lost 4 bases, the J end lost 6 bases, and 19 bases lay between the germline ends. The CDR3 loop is CASSSVVGAVGEQYF. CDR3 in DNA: TGTGCCAGCAGTTCGGTGGTAGGGGCAGTCGGCGAGCAGTACTTC.